These 13 T cell receptor beta chains came from one sample sequenced in a study of T cells after yellow fever vaccination (dated by TCRdb to between 2017 and 2020). The method was 5' RACE. This sample was sequenced with an Illumina NovaSeq 6000. Through fastp at Q25 and MiXCR, TCRdb rebuilt clones from the public reads, retaining in-frame beta chains. Entries that share a CDR3 protein sequence are merged under the most common genes and DNA. This sample gives around 300,000 distinct CDR3 sequences in total; approximately 4% of them show up just once. The ten largest clones take up just under 20% of the sample. The sample's treatment or condition label, decoded: live attenuated yellow fever vaccine strain. The starting material was PBMCs, obtained 15 days after the yellow fever booster vaccination. The origin of the receptors is a man younger than 30 who received the YFV17D yellow fever vaccine.

This clonotype was seen a few times. The genes are TRBV7-2 and TRBJ1-1, with D unclear. The CDR3 spans 16 residues. Germline V lookup: CDR1 SGHTA, CDR2 FQGNSA. The ends were cut back, 2 bases at V and 4 bases at J, with 17 bases in the middle. CDR3 nucleotides: TGTGCCAGCAGCTTAACCCCGTATGGAGGGCCCACTGAAGCTTTCTTT. It is translated as CASSLTPYGGPTEAFF.

The chain employs TRBV5-1 and TRBJ2-7; D is ambiguous. V was trimmed by 3 bases and J by 3 bases, leaving 10 bases between them. The CDR3 spans 13 residues. Germline CDR1 and CDR2: SGHRS and YFSETQ. The CDR3 protein is CASSYETFYEQYF. CDR3 DNA sequence: TGCGCCAGCAGCTACGAGACCTTCTACGAGCAGTACTTC.

Worth noting for this clonotype: With a much larger clone just one base away, this may be a read error. The gene calls are TRBV15 and TRBJ2-7; D remains ambiguous. From germline, CDR1 is LNHNV and CDR2 YYDKDF (reference sequence). The CDR3 is 9 residues long. Here the CDR3 DNA reads TGTGCCACCAGCGTTAAGCATTACTTC. As protein: CATSVKHYF.

This clonotype was recorded a few times. The chain has TRBV6-6 and TRBJ1-5, with 7 bases that match TRBD1. J was trimmed by 7 bases and V by 7 bases; bases with no gene match: 7. From germline, CDR1 is MNHNY and CDR2 SVGAGI (reference sequence). The CDR3 length is 13 residues. CDR3: CASKGAAGQPQHF. The CDR3 DNA sequence: TGTGCCAGCAAGGGGGCCGCGGGGCAGCCCCAGCATTTT.

This clonotype has ten or more counts. The J gene is TRBJ2-7, the V gene TRBV10-3; D gene uncertain. There are 13 residues in the CDR3. Germline V gene data show CDR1 as ENHRY and CDR2 as SYGVKD. Trimming shortened V by 4 bases and J by 7 bases, and 14 bases separated the two germline ends. CDR3: CAISGSMGSEQYV. The CDR3 DNA reads as TGTGCCATCAGTGGGTCGATGGGGTCGGAGCAGTACGTC.

This clonotype was picked up many times. The chain is built from TRBV7-8 and TRBJ2-4; D is undetermined. Trimming removed 5 bases at V and 0 bases at J, with 14 bases between. Germline CDR1 reads SGHVS; CDR2 reads FQNEAQ. The length of the CDR3 is 16 residues. The CDR3 reads CASSRFSGVAKNIQYF. CDR3 nucleotide sequence: TGTGCCAGCAGCCGGTTCAGTGGGGTAGCCAAAAACATTCAGTACTTC. Together with reference TRBV7-8 and TRBJ2-4, the CDR3 gives the full variable domain: GAGVSQSPRYKVAKRGQDVALRCDPISGHVSLFWYQQALGQGPEFLTYFQNEAQLDKSGLPSDRFFAERPEGSVSTLKIQRTQQEDSAVYLCASSRFSGVAKNIQYFGAGTRLSVL.

This clonotype was detected ten times or more. The chain couples TRBV5-1 to TRBJ1-6; D gene uncertain. Germline values: CDR1 SGHRS, CDR2 YFSETQ. Trimming stripped 4 bases from V and 8 bases from J, with 16 bases between. The CDR3 is made up of 15 amino acids. This CDR3 is CASSPRAAEDSPLHF. The CDR3, as DNA: TGCGCCAGCAGCCCTCGTGCAGCGGAGGATTCACCCCTCCACTTT.

This clonotype was seen ten or more times. The rearrangement joins TRBV7-2 to TRBJ1-4, with 7 bases identical to TRBD1. The V gene end was trimmed by 5 bases and the J gene end by 8 bases; junction bases not matched to a gene: 5. The CDR3 sequence is 13 residues long. Per germline, CDR1 SGHTA and CDR2 FQGNSA. The CDR3 loop reads CASSRQGGEKLFF. CDR3 nucleotide sequence: TGTGCCAGCAGCCGACAGGGTGGGGAAAAACTGTTTTTT.

This clonotype was counted at least ten times. The chain carries TRBV18 and TRBJ2-4; D tentatively reads TRBD1 or TRBD2 (5 bases each). CDR1 and CDR2 (germline): KGHSH, LQKENI. CDR3 length: 14 residues. With 6 bases removed from V and 5 bases from J, the gap between germline ends came to 14 bases. The CDR3 sequence: CASSYTGPENIQYF. In nucleotides, the CDR3 is TGTGCCAGCTCCTACACGGGGCCCGAAAACATTCAGTACTTC.

This clonotype was recorded at least ten times. The V and J genes are TRBV20-1 and TRBJ2-5; TRBD2 matches at 7 bases. This CDR3 has 17 residues. V was clipped by 0 bases and J by 1 base; unmatched bases: 11. The germline V gene encodes CDR1 DFQATT and CDR2 SNEGSKA (reference sequence). DNA of the CDR3: TGCAGTGCTAGAGACCCCCTGGGGCCGGGGGGCCAAGAGACCCAGTACTTC. Its protein is CSARDPLGPGGQETQYF.

In its sample, this clonotype was seen a few times. J is TRBJ1-5 and V is TRBV20-1; TRBD1 matches 10 bases. Germline CDR1 is DFQATT and CDR2 is SNEGSKA (reference sequence). The CDR3 spans 15 residues. Germline trimming cut 5 bases from V and 3 bases from J; bases unmatched to any gene: 7. The CDR3 nucleotides read TGCAGTGCTCTACGGACAGGGGGGTACAATCAGCCCCAGCATTTT. This codes for CSALRTGGYNQPQHF.

In its sample, this clonotype was seen a few times. The chain couples TRBV11-2 to TRBJ1-6; tentative D call: TRBD1 (6 bases). The CDR3 loop spans 15 amino acids. CDR1 and CDR2 from the germline V gene are SGHAT and FQNNGV. V shed 5 bases and J shed 11 bases, with 19 bases lying between them. The CDR3, as DNA: TGTGCCAGCAGCCCACTACAGGGTCGAGGGCCACCCCTCCACTTT. Encoded protein: CASSPLQGRGPPLHF.

This clonotype came up many times. This chain connects TRBV6-2 or TRBV6-3 to TRBJ2-7, with D perhaps assigned TRBD1 or TRBD2 (5 bases each). Germline CDR1 is MNHEY and CDR2 is SVGEGT. Trimming left V 2 bases short and J 12 bases short, with 17 bases between. The CDR3 contains 13 residues. CDR3 sequence (DNA): TGTGCCAGCAGTTACGCGACAGAGAGGAGGCCGTACTTC. As protein: CASSYATERRPYF.